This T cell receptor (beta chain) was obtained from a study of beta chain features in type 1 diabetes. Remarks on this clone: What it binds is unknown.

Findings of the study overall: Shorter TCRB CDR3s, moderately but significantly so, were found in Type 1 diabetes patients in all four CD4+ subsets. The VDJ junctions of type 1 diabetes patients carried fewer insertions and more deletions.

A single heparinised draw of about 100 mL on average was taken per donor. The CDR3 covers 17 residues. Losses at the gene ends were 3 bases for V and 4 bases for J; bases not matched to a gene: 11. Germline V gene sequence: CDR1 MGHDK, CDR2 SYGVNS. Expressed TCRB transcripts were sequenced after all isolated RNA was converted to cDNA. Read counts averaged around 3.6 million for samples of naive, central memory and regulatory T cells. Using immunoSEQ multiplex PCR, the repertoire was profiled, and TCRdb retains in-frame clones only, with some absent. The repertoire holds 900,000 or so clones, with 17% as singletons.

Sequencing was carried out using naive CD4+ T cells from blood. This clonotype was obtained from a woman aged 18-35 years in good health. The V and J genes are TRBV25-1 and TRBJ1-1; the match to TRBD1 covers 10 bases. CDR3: CASSDDRGQKRGTEAFF. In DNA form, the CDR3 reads TGTGCCAGCAGTGATGACAGGGGGCAAAAGAGGGGCACTGAAGCTTTCTTT.